This T cell receptor beta chain was sequenced for a study of control samples from healthy donors and cancer patients. From germline, CDR1 is SGHTA and CDR2 FQGNSA. V was pared by 1 base and J by 1 base, with 2 bases of the junction left unmatched. The CDR3 extends over 16 amino acids. Sequencing was performed with immunoSEQ multiplex PCR; in TCRdb, only in-frame clones are kept and a portion is missing. The data contain approximately 150,000 clones, roughly 94% of them singletons. V is TRBV7-2 and J is TRBJ2-2, with 8 bases matching TRBD1. Sequenced: PBMCs. The TCR was taken from a man in his sixties with colorectal cancer. The CDR3 DNA reads as TGTGCCAGCAGCTTAGGAGACAGGGGGAACACCGGGGAGCTGTTTTTT. Its protein is CASSLGDRGNTGELFF.